These 12 T cell receptor beta chains originate from one sample sequenced in a study of blood T cell repertoires in COVID-19 (dated by TCRdb to the early 2020s). Preparation of the library involved the immunoSEQ multiplex PCR assay. In its TCRdb copy, this immuneACCESS table keeps in-frame sequences only and misses some clones. Where compared with another copy, unresolved V genes explain less than half of these, and the others have no known cause. The sample table records under 350,000 clones; roughly 90% of these occur just once. About 5% of the sample is held by the ten biggest clonotypes. Sequenced sample: peripheral blood. The receptors shown here come from a man aged 40-49 years with acute or convalescent COVID-19.

V usage is TRBV29-1 and J usage is TRBJ2-7; the D is unclear. The CDR3 consists of 12 residues. Germline CDR1 and CDR2: SQVTM and ANQGSEA. V was trimmed by 0 bases and J by 0 bases, leaving 3 bases between them. In nucleotides, the CDR3 is TGCAGCGTTGAAGACAACTCCTACGAGCAGTACTTC. Protein product: CSVEDNSYEQYF.

This chain links TRBV27 with TRBJ1-5, with 11 bases fitting TRBD1. The V and J ends lost 9 bases and 6 bases, in that order; junction bases with no gene match: 10. The CDR3 length is 15 residues. The germline V gene encodes CDR1 MNHEY and CDR2 SMNVEV (reference sequence). DNA of the CDR3: TGTGCCAGGGACCCCGGACAGGGGGCACGTCAGCCCCAGCATTTT. This translates into CARDPGQGARQPQHF.

The chain combines TRBV5-6 with TRBJ1-6; D is perhaps TRBD1 (6 bases). The CDR3 length is 16 residues. Germline V gene lookup returns CDR1 SGHDT and CDR2 YYEEEE. Trimming removed 2 bases at V and 9 bases at J, with 18 bases between. The CDR3 DNA reads TGTGCCAGCAGCTTCCTCCTCAGGGGCGAGGGTTCACCCCTCCACTTT. As protein: CASSFLLRGEGSPLHF.

The chain couples TRBV27 to TRBJ1-6; D remains ambiguous. Per germline, CDR1 MNHEY and CDR2 SMNVEV (reference sequence). Trimming shortened V by 5 bases and J by 2 bases, and 10 bases separated the two germline ends. The CDR3 is made up of 15 amino acids. The CDR3 DNA reads as TGTGCCAGCAGTCCACAGTTCCCCTATAATTCACCCCTCCACTTT. This gives the protein CASSPQFPYNSPLHF.

CDR3 region: CASSLEGTGGSIDEKLFF. DNA for the CDR3: TGCGCCAGCAGCTTGGAGGGGACAGGGGGCTCTATTGATGAAAAACTGTTTTTT. This sequence joins TRBV5-1 and TRBJ1-4; 12 bases match TRBD1. V lost 0 bases to trimming and J lost 6 bases; unmatched junction nucleotides: 9. This CDR3 has 18 amino acids. The germline V gene has CDR1 SGHRS and CDR2 YFSETQ.

The chain couples TRBV3-1 (or the pseudogene TRBV3-2) to TRBJ2-1; D might be TRBD2 (6 bases). Trimming took off 0 bases at V and 2 bases at J, with 8 bases between the two ends. Germline V gene lookup returns CDR1 LGHDT and CDR2 YNNKEL (reference sequence). The CDR3 totals 15 residues. CDR3 nucleotides: TGTGCCAGCAGCCAAGACCGACTAGCCTACAATGAGCAGTTCTTC. Its translation is CASSQDRLAYNEQFF.

This rearrangement joins TRBV10-3 to TRBJ2-2, with TRBD1 matching over 12 bases. V dropped 4 bases and J dropped 6; count of bases not matched to a gene: 6. Germline loops: CDR1 ENHRY, CDR2 SYGVKD. CDR3 size: 16 residues. The CDR3 is CAISASGTGGSGELFF. The CDR3 nucleotides read TGTGCCATCAGTGCCTCCGGGACAGGGGGCTCCGGGGAGCTGTTTTTT.

The chain carries TRBV6-5 and TRBJ2-3; weak D call: TRBD1 (6 bases). Germline V gene data show CDR1 as MNHEY and CDR2 as SVGAGI. V lost 2 bases to trimming and J lost 6 bases, with 9 bases between them. The CDR3 length is 13 residues. CDR3 coding DNA: TGTGCCAGCAGTTACGTCACAGGGGATACGCAGTATTTT. Translating gives CASSYVTGDTQYF.

V gene TRBV5-6 combines with J gene TRBJ2-5; D possibly corresponds to TRBD2 (6 bases). Trimming removed 4 bases at V and 2 bases at J, with 15 bases between. Per germline, CDR1 SGHDT and CDR2 YYEEEE. CDR3 length: 15 amino acids. The CDR3 is CASSGEVKRQETQYF. DNA of the CDR3: TGTGCCAGCAGCGGGGAGGTGAAGAGACAAGAGACCCAGTACTTC.

The V and J genes are TRBV5-6 and TRBJ2-1, with 9 bases identical to TRBD2. The germline gives CDR1 SGHDT, CDR2 YYEEEE. The J segment lost 5 bases and the V segment lost 1 base, leaving 4 bases of the junction unmatched. The CDR3 is 15 amino acids. The DNA of the CDR3 is TGTGCCAGCAGCTTGCTTTCTAGCGGGAACAATGAGCAGTTCTTC. Translation: CASSLLSSGNNEQFF.

DNA of the CDR3: TGTGCCAGTTCAGGCCCCAGGTCCTACGAGCAGTACTTC. It yields the protein CASSGPRSYEQYF. The V and J genes are TRBV19 and TRBJ2-7; unclear D gene. V was trimmed by 8 bases and J by 1 base, leaving 12 bases between them. This CDR3 comprises 13 residues. From germline, CDR1 is LNHDA and CDR2 SQIVND (reference sequence).

As regards this clone: This same CDR3 is encoded by further DNA sequences in the sample. This chain uses TRBV2 with TRBJ2-7; 9 bases fit TRBD1. The V gene's germline CDR1 is SNHLY and CDR2 FYNNEI. Trimming took 6 bases from V and 2 from J; bases not matched to a gene: 5. This CDR3 comprises 14 residues. The CDR3: CASRPGQGAYEQYF. CDR3 in DNA: TGTGCCAGCAGGCCGGGACAGGGTGCCTACGAGCAGTACTTC.